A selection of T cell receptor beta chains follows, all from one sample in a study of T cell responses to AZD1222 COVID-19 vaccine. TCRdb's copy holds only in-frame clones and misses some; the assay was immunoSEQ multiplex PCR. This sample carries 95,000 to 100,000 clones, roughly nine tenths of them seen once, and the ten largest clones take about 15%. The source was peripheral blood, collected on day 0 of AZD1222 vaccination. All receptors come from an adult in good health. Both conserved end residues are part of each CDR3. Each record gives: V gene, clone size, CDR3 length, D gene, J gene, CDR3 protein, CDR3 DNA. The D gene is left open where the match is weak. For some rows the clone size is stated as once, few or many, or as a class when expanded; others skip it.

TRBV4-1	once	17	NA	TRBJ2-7	CASSQGRYTGPSYEQYF	TGCGCCAGCAGCCAGGGAAGATACACGGGGCCCTCCTACGAGCAGTACTTC
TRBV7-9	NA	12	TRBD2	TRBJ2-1	CATLIEPRGEFF	TGTGCCACCCTTATCGAACCCCGGGGGGAGTTCTTC
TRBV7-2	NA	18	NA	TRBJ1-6	CASSLGTALSSYNSPLHF	TGTGCCAGCAGCTTAGGGACGGCTCTTAGCTCCTATAATTCACCCCTCCACTTT
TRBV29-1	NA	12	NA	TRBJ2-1	CSVDGTIHEQFF	TGCAGCGTTGATGGGACAATCCATGAGCAGTTCTTC
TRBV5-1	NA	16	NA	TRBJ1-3	CASSFNSPLSGNTIYF	TGCGCCAGCAGCTTTAACTCCCCACTCTCTGGAAACACCATATATTTT
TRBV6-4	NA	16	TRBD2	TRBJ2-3	CASSDSASGGTDTQYF	TGTGCCAGCAGTGACTCCGCTAGCGGCGGGACAGATACGCAGTATTTT
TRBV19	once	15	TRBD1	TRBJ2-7	CASSGVTGGKYEQYF	TGTGCCAGTAGTGGCGTGACAGGGGGCAAGTACGAGCAGTACTTC
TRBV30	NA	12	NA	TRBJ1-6	CASGQLNSPLHF	TGTGCCTCCGGACAGCTTAATTCACCCCTCCACTTT
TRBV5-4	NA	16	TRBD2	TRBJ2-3	CASSFRSGRPADTQYF	TGTGCCAGCAGCTTTAGGAGCGGGAGGCCCGCAGATACGCAGTATTTT
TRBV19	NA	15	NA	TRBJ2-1	CASSFAAHSYNEQFF	TGTGCCAGTAGTTTCGCCGCCCACTCCTACAATGAGCAGTTCTTC
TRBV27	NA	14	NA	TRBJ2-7	CASSFEGGTYEQYF	TGTGCCAGCAGTTTCGAGGGGGGCACCTACGAGCAGTACTTC
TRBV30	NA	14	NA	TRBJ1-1	CAWKAPGFNTEAFF	TGTGCCTGGAAGGCTCCGGGATTTAACACTGAAGCTTTCTTT
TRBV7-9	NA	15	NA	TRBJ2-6	CASSLSPSGANVLTF	TGTGCCAGCAGCTTAAGTCCCTCTGGGGCCAACGTCCTGACTTTC
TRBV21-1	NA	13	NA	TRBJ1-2	CASSRAPNYGYTF	TGTGCCAGCAGCAGAGCCCCTAACTATGGCTACACCTTC
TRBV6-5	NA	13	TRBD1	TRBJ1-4	CASSSGQIEKLFF	TGTGCCAGTAGTTCGGGACAGATTGAAAAACTGTTTTTT
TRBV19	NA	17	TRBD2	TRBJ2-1	CASSIASLAGGPFEQFF	TGTGCCAGTAGTATAGCAAGTCTAGCGGGAGGGCCCTTCGAGCAGTTCTTC
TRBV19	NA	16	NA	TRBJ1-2	CASSFPTGSVDYGYTF	TGTGCCAGTAGTTTCCCGACAGGCTCGGTAGATTATGGCTACACCTTC
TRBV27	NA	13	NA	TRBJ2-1	CASSHGDYGEQFF	TGTGCCAGCAGCCATGGGGATTACGGTGAGCAGTTCTTC
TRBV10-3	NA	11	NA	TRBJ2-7	CAISGQDEQYF	TGTGCCATCAGTGGACAGGACGAGCAGTACTTC
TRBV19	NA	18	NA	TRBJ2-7	CASSIGNRVRLRDYEQYF	TGTGCCAGTAGTATAGGGAACAGGGTACGACTAAGGGACTACGAGCAGTACTTC
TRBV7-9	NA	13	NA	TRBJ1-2	CASSLAWGNGYTF	TGTGCCAGCAGCTTAGCGTGGGGGAATGGCTACACCTTC
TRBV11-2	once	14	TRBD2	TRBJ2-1	CASSLAGTYNEQFF	TGTGCCAGCAGCCTAGCGGGAACCTACAATGAGCAGTTCTTC
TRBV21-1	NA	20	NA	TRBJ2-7	CASSKFEQGAKPRSSYEQYF	TGTGCCAGCAGCAAATTTGAGCAGGGGGCCAAACCCCGAAGCTCCTACGAGCAGTACTTC
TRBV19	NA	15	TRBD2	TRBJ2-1	CASSWGLAMFNEQFF	TGTGCCAGTAGTTGGGGACTAGCGATGTTCAATGAGCAGTTCTTC
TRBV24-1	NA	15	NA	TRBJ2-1	CATSNQRTDYNEQFF	TGTGCCACCAGCAATCAACGAACCGACTACAATGAGCAGTTCTTC
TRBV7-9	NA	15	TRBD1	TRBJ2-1	CASRPTGEGYNEQFF	TGTGCCAGCAGGCCTACAGGGGAAGGTTACAATGAGCAGTTCTTC
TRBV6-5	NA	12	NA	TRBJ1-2	CASKTISGGYTF	TGTGCCAGCAAGACCATCTCTGGCGGCTACACCTTC
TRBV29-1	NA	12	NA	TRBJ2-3	CSVEESRHTQYF	TGCAGCGTTGAAGAATCACGGCATACGCAGTATTTT
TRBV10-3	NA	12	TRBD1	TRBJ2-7	CAISLQGDEQYF	TGTGCCATCAGCTTACAGGGGGACGAGCAGTACTTC
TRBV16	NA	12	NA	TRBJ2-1	CASSQSRNEQFF	TGTGCCAGCAGCCAATCACGAAATGAGCAGTTCTTC
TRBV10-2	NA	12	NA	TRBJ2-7	CASRDTGSEQYF	TGCGCCAGCAGGGACACAGGGAGCGAGCAGTACTTC
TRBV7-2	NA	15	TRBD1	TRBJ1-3	CASRLTGGSGNTIYF	TGTGCCAGCAGGCTAACAGGGGGCTCTGGAAACACCATATATTTT
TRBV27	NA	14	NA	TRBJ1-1	CASSLARGATEAFF	TGTGCCAGCAGTTTAGCCAGGGGTGCAACTGAAGCTTTCTTT
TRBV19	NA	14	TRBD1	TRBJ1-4	CASSDQGAREKLFF	TGTGCCAGTAGTGACCAGGGGGCGCGGGAAAAACTGTTTTTT
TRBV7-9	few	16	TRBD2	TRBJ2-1	CASSLKGGRGRNEQFF	TGTGCCAGCAGCTTAAAAGGCGGGAGGGGGAGAAATGAGCAGTTCTTC
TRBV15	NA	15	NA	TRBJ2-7	CATSRGAGTAYEQYF	TGTGCCACCAGCAGGGGGGCGGGGACGGCATACGAGCAGTACTTC
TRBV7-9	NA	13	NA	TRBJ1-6	CASSSPRDSPLHF	TGTGCCAGCAGTTCACCCAGGGACTCACCCCTCCACTTT
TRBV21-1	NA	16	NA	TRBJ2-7	CASSKKTQAGAYEQYF	TGTGCCAGCAGCAAAAAGACCCAGGCCGGTGCCTACGAGCAGTACTTC
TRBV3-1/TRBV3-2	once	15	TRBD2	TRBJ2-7	CASSPSGGRSYEQYF	TGTGCCAGCAGCCCTTCGGGAGGGCGGTCCTACGAGCAGTACTTC
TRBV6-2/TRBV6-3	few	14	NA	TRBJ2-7	CASSYQTGRREQYF	TGTGCCAGCAGTTACCAAACAGGGCGTAGAGAGCAGTACTTC
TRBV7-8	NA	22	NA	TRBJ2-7	CASSWRVGGDRRGTGSNYEQYF	TGTGCCAGCAGCTGGAGGGTTGGCGGCGATCGCAGGGGGACTGGTAGTAACTACGAGCAGTACTTC
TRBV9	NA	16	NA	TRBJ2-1	CASSGGAGERGNEQFF	TGTGCCAGCAGCGGGGGGGCAGGTGAGAGAGGTAATGAGCAGTTCTTC
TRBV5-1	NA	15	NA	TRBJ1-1	CASSLAKDRVLEAFF	TGCGCCAGCAGCTTGGCTAAGGACAGAGTCCTTGAAGCTTTCTTT
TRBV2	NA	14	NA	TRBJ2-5	CASRPQGFDETQYF	TGTGCCAGCAGGCCTCAGGGATTTGATGAGACCCAGTACTTC
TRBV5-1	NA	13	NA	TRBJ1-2	CASRVSLNYGYTF	TGCGCCAGCAGGGTCAGCTTGAACTATGGCTACACCTTC
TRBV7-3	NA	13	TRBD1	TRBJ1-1	CASSRQGSTEAFF	TGTGCCAGCAGCCGACAGGGTTCAACTGAAGCTTTCTTT
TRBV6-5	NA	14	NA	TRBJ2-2	CASRPQGGTGELFF	TGTGCCAGCAGACCTCAGGGGGGCACCGGGGAGCTGTTTTTT
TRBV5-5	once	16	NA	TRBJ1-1	CASSLALQGVNTEAFF	TGTGCCAGCAGCTTAGCCTTACAGGGAGTGAACACTGAAGCTTTCTTT
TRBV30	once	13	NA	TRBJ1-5	CAWSVSFYQPQHF	TGTGCCTGGAGTGTCAGCTTCTATCAGCCCCAGCATTTT
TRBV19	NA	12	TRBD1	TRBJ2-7	CASSIDRAEQYF	TGTGCCAGTAGTATCGACAGGGCCGAGCAGTACTTC
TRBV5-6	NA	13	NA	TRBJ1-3	CASGALSGNTIYF	TGTGCCAGCGGTGCGTTGTCTGGAAACACCATATATTTT
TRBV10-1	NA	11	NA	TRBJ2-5	CASGDGETQYF	TGCGCCAGCGGAGATGGGGAGACCCAGTACTTC
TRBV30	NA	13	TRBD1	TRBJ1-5	CAWSGQGGQPQHF	TGTGCCTGGAGTGGACAGGGTGGACAGCCCCAGCATTTT
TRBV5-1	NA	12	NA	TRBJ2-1	CASSALGMEQFF	TGCGCCAGCAGCGCTCTGGGCATGGAGCAGTTCTTC
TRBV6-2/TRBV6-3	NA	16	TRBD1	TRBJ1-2	CASSYLGTGASYGYTF	TGTGCCAGCAGTTACCTGGGGACAGGGGCATCCTATGGCTACACCTTC
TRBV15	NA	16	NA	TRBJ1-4	CATSRGGQLSGEKLFF	TGTGCCACCAGCAGAGGAGGACAGCTCTCAGGGGAGAAACTGTTTTTT
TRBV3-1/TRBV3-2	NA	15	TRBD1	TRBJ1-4	CASSLQTGTNEKLFF	TGTGCCAGCAGCCTTCAGACAGGGACTAATGAAAAACTGTTTTTT
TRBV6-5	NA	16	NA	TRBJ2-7	CASSYSGSRSSYEQYF	TGTGCCAGCAGTTACTCGGGTTCCCGATCTTCCTACGAGCAGTACTTC
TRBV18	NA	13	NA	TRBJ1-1	CASSLGDLREAFF	TGTGCCAGCTCACTCGGGGACCTCCGGGAAGCTTTCTTT
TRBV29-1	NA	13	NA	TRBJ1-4	CSVPGTTNEKLFF	TGCAGCGTGCCGGGTACAACTAATGAAAAACTGTTTTTT